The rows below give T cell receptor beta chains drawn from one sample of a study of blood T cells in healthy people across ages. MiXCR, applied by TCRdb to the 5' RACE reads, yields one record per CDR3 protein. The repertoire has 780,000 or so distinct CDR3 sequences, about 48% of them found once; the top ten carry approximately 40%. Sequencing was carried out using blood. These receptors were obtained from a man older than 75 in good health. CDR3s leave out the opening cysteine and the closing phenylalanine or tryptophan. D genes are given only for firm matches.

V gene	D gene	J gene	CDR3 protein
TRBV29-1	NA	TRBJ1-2	SVQTRGSGAFYGYT
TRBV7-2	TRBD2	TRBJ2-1	ASSTLAGPYDEQF
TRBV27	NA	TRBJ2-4	ASSVQGASPPVYIQY
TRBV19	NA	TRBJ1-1	AVRVRAEAF
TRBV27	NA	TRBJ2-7	ASSYPGASAYEQY
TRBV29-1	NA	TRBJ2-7	SVGQSYEQY
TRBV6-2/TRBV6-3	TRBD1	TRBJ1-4	ASSSGTDEKLF
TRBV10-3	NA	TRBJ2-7	AISGRETDEQY
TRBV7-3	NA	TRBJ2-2	ASSQQGNTGELF
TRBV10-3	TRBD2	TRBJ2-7	AISVGLALTEQY
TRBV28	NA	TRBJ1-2	ASSDGVPYGYT
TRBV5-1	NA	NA	ASSPETSVHNEQY
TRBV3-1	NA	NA	ASSHRGIVGTQY
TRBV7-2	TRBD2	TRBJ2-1	ASSLGREHYNEQF
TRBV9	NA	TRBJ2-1	ASSVAGTPYNEQF
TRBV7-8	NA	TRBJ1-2	ASSSSPSIYGYT
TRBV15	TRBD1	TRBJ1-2	ATSGDRGRLRGYT
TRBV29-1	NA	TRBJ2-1	SVDSKNNEQF
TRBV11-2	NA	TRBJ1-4	ASSVLRGNRIEKLF
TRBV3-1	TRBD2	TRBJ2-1	ASAGTSDGYEQF
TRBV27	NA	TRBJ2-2	ASSLFAETNTGELF
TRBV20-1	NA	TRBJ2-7	SAREDYEQY
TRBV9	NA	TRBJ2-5	ASSVARAGGLQETQY
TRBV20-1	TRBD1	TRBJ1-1	SAYKGTGMNTEAF
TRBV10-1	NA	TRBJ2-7	ASSDPQTGEQY
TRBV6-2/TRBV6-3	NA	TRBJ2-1	ASSPSGGSGNEQF
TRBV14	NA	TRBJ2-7	ASSFDRIGTYEQY
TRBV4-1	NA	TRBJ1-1	TSSEGRGRGTEAF
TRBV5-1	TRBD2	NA	ASSKPTLAVGGETQY
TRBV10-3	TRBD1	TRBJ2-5	AIMGQKEETQY
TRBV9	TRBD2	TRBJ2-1	ASSVASTALAGWHEQF
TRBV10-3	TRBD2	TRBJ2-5	AIRAGGIDEQY
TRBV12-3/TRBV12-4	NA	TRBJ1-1	ASAPGPTGTEAF
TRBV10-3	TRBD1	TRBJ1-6	AISTQGANSPLH
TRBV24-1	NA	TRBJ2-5	ATSDVRRAGETQY
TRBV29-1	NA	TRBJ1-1	SVVQGEAF
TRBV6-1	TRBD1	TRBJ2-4	ASSDIQQGAMGIQY
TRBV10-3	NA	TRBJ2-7	AIGVSAPDGEQY
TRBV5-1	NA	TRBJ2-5	ASSRDGRETQY
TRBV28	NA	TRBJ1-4	ASTKQGLAEKLF
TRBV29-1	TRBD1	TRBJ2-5	SVTGTAPQTQY
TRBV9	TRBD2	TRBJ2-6	ASSVSGSGLGANVLT
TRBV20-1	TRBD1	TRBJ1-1	SARGLGRGVTEAF
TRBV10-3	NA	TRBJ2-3	AISFTDTQY
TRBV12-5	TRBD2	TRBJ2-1	ASGLGLAGGRNEQF
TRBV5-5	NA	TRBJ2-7	ASSPFMGGYEQY
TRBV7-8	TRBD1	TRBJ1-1	ASSLDRAPYDTEAF
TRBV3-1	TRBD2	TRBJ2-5	ASSLRSSGRGNEQY
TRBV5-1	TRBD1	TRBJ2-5	ASSLAGTGTETQY
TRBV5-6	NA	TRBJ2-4	AGSPDSAKNIQY
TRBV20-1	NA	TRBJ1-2	SANFNGYT
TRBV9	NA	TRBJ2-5	ASSSRTGTQETQY
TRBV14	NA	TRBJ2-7	ASSVGANEQY
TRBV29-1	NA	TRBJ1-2	SVGGPADYGYT
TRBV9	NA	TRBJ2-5	ANPWWGETQY
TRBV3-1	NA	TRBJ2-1	VSSRRDSSGYNEQF
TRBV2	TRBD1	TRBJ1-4	ASSGQGYNEKLF